This section outlines one TCR beta chain sequence together with its context. The repertoire was sequenced with immunoSEQ multiplex PCR; TCRdb's copy has only in-frame clones and lacks some. The repertoire holds approximately 220,000 clones, with roughly 89% as singletons. This sample is drawn from a study of blood T cell repertoires in COVID-19. The length of the CDR3 is 14 residues. V dropped 5 bases and J dropped 4 bases, with 14 bases sitting between them. The V gene's germline CDR1 is MNHEY and CDR2 SVGEGT. The V call is TRBV6-2 or TRBV6-3, the J call TRBJ2-5; D perhaps matches TRBD2 (6 bases). The material sequenced was PBMCs or T cells enriched from blood (not recorded which). The clonotype originates from a woman in her 30s with acute COVID-19. The CDR3 bases are TGTGCCAGCAGTCCGGGGGTCAGGGTAGAGACCCAGTACTTC. Protein product: CASSPGVRVETQYF.